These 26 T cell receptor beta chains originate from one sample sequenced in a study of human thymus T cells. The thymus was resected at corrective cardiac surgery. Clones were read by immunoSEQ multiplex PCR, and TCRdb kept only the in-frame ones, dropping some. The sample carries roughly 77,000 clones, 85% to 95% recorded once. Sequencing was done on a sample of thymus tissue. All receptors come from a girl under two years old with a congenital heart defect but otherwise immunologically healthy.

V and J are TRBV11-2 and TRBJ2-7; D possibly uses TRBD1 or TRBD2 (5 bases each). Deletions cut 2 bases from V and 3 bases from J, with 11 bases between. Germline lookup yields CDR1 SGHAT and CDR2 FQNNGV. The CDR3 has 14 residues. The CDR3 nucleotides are TGTGCCAGCAGCTTAATCCGGGGCCACTACGAGCAGTACTTC. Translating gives CASSLIRGHYEQYF.

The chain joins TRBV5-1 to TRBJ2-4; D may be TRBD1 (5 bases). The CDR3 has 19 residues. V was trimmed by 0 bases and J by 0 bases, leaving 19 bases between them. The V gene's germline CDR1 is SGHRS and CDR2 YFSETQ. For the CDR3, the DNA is TGCGCCAGCAGCTTGGTGACAAACTCAGGGATTGGAGCCAAAAACATTCAGTACTTC. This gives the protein CASSLVTNSGIGAKNIQYF.

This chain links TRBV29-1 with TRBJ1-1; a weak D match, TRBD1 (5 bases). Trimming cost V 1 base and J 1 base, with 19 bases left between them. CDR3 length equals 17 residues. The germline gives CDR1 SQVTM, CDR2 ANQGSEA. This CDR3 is CSVEGGRGEGSNTEAFF. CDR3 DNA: TGCAGCGTTGAAGGGGGGAGAGGGGAGGGTTCGAACACTGAAGCTTTCTTT.

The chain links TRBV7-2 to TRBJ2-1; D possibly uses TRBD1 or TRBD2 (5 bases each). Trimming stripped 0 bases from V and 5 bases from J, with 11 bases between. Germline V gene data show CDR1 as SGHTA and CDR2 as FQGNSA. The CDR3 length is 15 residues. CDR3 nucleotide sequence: TGTGCCAGCAGCTTAGCGCCTGGGACGGACAATGAGCAGTTCTTC. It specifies CASSLAPGTDNEQFF.

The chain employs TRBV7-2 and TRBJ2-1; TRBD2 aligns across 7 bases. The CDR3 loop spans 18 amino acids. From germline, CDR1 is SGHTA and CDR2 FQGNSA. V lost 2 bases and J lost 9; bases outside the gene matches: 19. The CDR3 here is CASSLPGRKVGGEGEQFF. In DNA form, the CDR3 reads TGTGCCAGCAGCTTACCCGGGAGGAAGGTCGGGGGAGAGGGTGAGCAGTTCTTC.

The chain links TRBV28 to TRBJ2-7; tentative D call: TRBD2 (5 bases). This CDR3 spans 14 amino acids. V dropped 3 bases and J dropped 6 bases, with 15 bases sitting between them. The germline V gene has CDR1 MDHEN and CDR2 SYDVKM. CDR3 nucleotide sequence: TGTGCCAGCAGTTTCCTCCGCGCGAGCGGCGAGCAGTACTTC. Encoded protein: CASSFLRASGEQYF.

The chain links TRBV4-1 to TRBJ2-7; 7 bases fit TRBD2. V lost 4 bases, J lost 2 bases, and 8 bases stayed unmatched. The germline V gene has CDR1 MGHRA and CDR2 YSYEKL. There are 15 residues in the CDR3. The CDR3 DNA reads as TGCGCCAGCAGCCCGTGGGGGACTACCGCCTACGAGCAGTACTTC. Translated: CASSPWGTTAYEQYF.

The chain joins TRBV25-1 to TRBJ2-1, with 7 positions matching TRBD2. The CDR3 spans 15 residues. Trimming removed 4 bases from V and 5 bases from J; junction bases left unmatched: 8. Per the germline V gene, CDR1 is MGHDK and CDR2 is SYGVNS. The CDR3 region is CASSGRGVGHNEQFF. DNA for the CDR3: TGTGCCAGCAGTGGTCGGGGGGTTGGCCACAATGAGCAGTTCTTC.

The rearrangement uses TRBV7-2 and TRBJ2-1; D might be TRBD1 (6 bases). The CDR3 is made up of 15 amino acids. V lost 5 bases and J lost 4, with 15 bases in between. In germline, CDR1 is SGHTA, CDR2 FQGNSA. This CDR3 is CASSRHRGTYNEQFF. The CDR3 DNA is TGTGCCAGCAGCCGGCACCGAGGGACATACAATGAGCAGTTCTTC.

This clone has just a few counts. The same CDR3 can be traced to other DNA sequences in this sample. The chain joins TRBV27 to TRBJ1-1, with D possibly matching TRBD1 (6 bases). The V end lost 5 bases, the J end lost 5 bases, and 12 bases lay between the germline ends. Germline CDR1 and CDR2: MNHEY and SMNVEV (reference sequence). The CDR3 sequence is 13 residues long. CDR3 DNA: TGTGCCAGCAGTCTGGACAGAACTACTGAAGCTTTCTTT. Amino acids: CASSLDRTTEAFF.

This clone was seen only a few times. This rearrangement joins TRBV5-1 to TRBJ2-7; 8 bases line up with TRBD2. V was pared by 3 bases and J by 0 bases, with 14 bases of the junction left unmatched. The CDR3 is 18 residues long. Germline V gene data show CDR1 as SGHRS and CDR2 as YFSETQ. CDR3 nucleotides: TGCGCCAGCAGCTCGGCTGGGCTGGCGGGAGGTCCCTCCTACGAGCAGTACTTC. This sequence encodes CASSSAGLAGGPSYEQYF. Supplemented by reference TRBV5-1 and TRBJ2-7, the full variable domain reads KAGVTQTPRYLIKTRGQQVTLSCSPISGHRSVSWYQQTPGQGLQFLFEYFSETQRNKGNFPGRFSGRQFSNSRSEMNVSTLELGDSALYLCASSSAGLAGGPSYEQYFGPGTRLTVT.

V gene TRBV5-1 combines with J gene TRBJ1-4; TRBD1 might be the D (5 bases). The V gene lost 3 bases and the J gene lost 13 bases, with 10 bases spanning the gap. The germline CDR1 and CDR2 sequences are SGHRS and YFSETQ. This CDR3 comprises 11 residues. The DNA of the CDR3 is TGCGCCAGCAGCTACAAGGGGACACTGTTTTTT. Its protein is CASSYKGTLFF.

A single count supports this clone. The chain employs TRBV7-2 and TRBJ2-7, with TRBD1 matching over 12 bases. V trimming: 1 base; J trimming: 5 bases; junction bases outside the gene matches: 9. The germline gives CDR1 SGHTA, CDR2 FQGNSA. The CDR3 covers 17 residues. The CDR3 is CASSLGQAGTGGNEQYF. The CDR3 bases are TGTGCCAGCAGCTTAGGTCAGGCCGGGACAGGGGGCAACGAGCAGTACTTC.

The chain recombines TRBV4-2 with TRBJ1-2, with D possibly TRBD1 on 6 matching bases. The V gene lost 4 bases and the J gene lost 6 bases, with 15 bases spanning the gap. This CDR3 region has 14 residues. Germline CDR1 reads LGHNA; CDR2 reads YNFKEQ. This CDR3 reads CASSLEQGRDGYTF. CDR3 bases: TGTGCCAGCAGCCTAGAGCAGGGGAGAGATGGCTACACCTTC.

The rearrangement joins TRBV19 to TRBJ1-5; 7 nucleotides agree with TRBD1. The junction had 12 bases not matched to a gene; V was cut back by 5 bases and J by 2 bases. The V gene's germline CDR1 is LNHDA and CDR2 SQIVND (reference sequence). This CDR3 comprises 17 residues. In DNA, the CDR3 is TGTGCCAGTAGTTATTCACGGTCGGGACAGCGCAATCAGCCCCAGCATTTT. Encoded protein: CASSYSRSGQRNQPQHF.

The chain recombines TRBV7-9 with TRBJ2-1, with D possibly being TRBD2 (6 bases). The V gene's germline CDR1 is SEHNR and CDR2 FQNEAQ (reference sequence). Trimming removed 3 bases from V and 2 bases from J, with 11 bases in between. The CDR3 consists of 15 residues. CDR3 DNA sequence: TGTGCCAGCAGCTTCGGGGACTTACCCTACAATGAGCAGTTCTTC. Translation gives CASSFGDLPYNEQFF.

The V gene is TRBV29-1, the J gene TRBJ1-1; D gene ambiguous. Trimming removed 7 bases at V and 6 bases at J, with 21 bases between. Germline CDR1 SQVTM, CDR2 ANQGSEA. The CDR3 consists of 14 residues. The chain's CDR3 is CSGETGRSQPEAFF. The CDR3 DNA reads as TGCAGCGGAGAGACTGGACGCAGCCAACCTGAAGCTTTCTTT.

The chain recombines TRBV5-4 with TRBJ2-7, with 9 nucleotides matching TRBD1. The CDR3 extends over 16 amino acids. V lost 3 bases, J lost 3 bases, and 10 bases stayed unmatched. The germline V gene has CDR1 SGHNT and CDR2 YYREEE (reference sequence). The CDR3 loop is CASSSTGTGHLYEQYF. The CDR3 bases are TGTGCCAGCAGCTCGACCGGGACAGGGCACCTCTACGAGCAGTACTTC.

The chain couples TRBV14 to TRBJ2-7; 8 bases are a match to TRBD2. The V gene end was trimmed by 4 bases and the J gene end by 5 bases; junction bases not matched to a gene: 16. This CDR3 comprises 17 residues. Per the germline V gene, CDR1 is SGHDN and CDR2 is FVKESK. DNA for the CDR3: TGTGCCAGCAGCCCTTTGGGGCTAGCGGGTCCGGACGACGAGCAGTACTTC. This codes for CASSPLGLAGPDDEQYF.

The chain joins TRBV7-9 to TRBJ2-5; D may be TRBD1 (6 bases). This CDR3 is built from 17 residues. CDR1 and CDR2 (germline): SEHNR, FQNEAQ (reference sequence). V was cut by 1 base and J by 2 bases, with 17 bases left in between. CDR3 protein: CASSLGVPHRVQETQYF. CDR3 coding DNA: TGTGCCAGCAGCTTAGGGGTCCCCCACAGGGTTCAAGAGACCCAGTACTTC. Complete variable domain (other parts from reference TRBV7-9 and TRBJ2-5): DTGVSQNPRHKITKRGQNVTFRCDPISEHNRLYWYRQTLGQGPEFLTYFQNEAQLEKSRLLSDRFSAERPKGSFSTLEIQRTEQGDSAMYLCASSLGVPHRVQETQYFGPGTRLLVL.

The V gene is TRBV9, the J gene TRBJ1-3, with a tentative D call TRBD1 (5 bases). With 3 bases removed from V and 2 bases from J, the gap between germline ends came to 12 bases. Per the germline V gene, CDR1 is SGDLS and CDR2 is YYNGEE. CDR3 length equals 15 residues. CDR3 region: CASSGGLFAGNTIYF. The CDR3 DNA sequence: TGTGCCAGCAGCGGGGGACTTTTTGCTGGAAACACCATATATTTT.

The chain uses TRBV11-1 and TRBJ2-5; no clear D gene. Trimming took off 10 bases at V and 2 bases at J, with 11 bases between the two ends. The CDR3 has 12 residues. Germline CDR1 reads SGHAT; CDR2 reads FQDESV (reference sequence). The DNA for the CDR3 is TGTGCCACTTCCGGGCAGCAAGAGACCCAGTACTTC. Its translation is CATSGQQETQYF.

The CDR3 region is CASSLGDLLHRETQYF. CDR3 coding DNA: TGTGCCAGCAGCTTAGGGGACTTGTTACATAGGGAGACCCAGTACTTC. V usage is TRBV7-6 and J usage is TRBJ2-5; D is perhaps TRBD2 (6 bases). This CDR3 is 16 amino acids long. Germline V CDR1 and CDR2: SGHVS, FNYEAQ. The V and J ends lost 1 base and 5 bases respectively, with 17 bases between them.

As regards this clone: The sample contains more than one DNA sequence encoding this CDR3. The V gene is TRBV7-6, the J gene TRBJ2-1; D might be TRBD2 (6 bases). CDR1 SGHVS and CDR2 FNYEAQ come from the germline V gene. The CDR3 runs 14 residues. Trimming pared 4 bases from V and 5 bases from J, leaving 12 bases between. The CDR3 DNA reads TGTGCCAGCAGCTCACTTAGCGGAGACAATGAGCAGTTCTTC. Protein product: CASSSLSGDNEQFF.

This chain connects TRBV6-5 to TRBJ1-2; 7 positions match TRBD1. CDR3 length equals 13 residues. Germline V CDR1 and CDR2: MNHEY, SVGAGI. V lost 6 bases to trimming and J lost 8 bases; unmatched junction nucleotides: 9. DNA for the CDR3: TGTGCCAGCAGGACCGACAGGGCAATAGGCTACACCTTC. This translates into CASRTDRAIGYTF.

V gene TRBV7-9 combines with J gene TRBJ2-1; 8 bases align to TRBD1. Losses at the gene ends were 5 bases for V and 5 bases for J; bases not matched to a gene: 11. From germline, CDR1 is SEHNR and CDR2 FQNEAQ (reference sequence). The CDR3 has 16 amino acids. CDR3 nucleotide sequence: TGTGCCAGCAGCCCAGACCCCGGGACAGGAAACAATGAGCAGTTCTTC. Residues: CASSPDPGTGNNEQFF.